This entry lists 19 T cell receptor beta chains sequenced from one sample in a study of cytomegalovirus exposure and HLA in healthy donors. The primer mix had 60 Vbeta and 13 Jbeta primers. Clones were sequenced by immunoSEQ multiplex PCR, and TCRdb holds only the in-frame ones, with some missing. The sample holds roughly 140,000 clones, roughly 75% seen once. Sample: PBMCs. The receptors stem from a man in his late teens or twenties in good health and CMV-seronegative.

The chain links TRBV6-1 to TRBJ1-1; possibly TRBD1 for D (6 bases). Per germline, CDR1 MNHNS and CDR2 SASEGT. Trimming shortened V by 11 bases and J by 5 bases, and 12 bases separated the two germline ends. This CDR3 has 11 residues. DNA for the CDR3: TGTGCCCAGGGGCGGTGGACTGAAGCTTTCTTT. Translating gives CAQGRWTEAFF.

The sample holds a few counts of this clone. This chain connects TRBV9 to TRBJ2-7; TRBD2 is a possible D gene (6 bases). Germline lookup yields CDR1 SGDLS and CDR2 YYNGEE. The CDR3 loop spans 15 amino acids. V was clipped by 0 bases and J by 2 bases, with 12 bases between them. The CDR3 coding sequence is TGTGCCAGCAGCGTAGGGGGCGGGGAGACCTACGAGCAGTACTTC. Translated, it gives CASSVGGGETYEQYF.

This chain joins TRBV6-5 and TRBJ2-7; D perhaps matches TRBD2 (6 bases). V was pared by 0 bases and J by 3 bases, with 6 bases between. This CDR3 spans 13 amino acids. CDR1 is MNHEY, CDR2 SVGAGI, per germline. The CDR3 DNA sequence: TGTGCCAGCAGTTACTCCGGGAGCTACGAGCAGTACTTC. It encodes CASSYSGSYEQYF.

The J gene is TRBJ2-2, the V gene TRBV4-3; 9 bases map to TRBD1. This CDR3 contains 15 residues. The V and J ends lost 4 bases and 4 bases, in that order; junction bases with no gene match: 4. Germline V gene data show CDR1 as LGHNA and CDR2 as YSLEER. Written as DNA, the CDR3 is TGCGCCAGCAGCCCCCGGACAGGGGCCACCGGGGAGCTGTTTTTT. It is translated as CASSPRTGATGELFF.

This clone was found once. The chain carries TRBV7-9 and TRBJ2-7; the match to TRBD2 covers 7 bases. CDR3 length: 14 amino acids. Unmatched junction bases numbered 7, after V lost 5 bases and J lost 3 bases. CDR1 and CDR2 from the germline V gene are SEHNR and FQNEAQ (reference sequence). CDR3 nucleotide sequence: TGTGCCAGCAGCCTGGGGGGGGAGGGCTACGAGCAGTACTTC. Amino acids: CASSLGGEGYEQYF.

V usage is TRBV28 and J usage is TRBJ2-7; 9 bases agree with TRBD2. In germline, CDR1 is MDHEN, CDR2 SYDVKM. Trimming at V came to 10 bases and at J to 6 bases, leaving 7 bases not matched to a gene. The CDR3 covers 12 residues. The CDR3 is CATRGLALEQYF. CDR3 DNA: TGTGCCACACGGGGACTAGCTCTCGAGCAGTACTTC.

The chain is built from TRBV6-6 and TRBJ1-5; tentatively, D is TRBD1 (6 bases). The CDR3 runs to 16 residues. V lost 6 bases to trimming and J lost 5 bases, with 20 bases between them. Germline CDR1 is MNHNY and CDR2 is SVGAGI (reference sequence). The CDR3, as DNA: TGTGCCAGCAGACGATCACAGGGTCTAGAAGATCAGCCCCAGCATTTT. Encoded protein: CASRRSQGLEDQPQHF.

This clone was seen a handful of times. This same CDR3 is encoded by further DNA sequences in the sample. This sequence joins TRBV9 and TRBJ2-3, with D perhaps matching TRBD1 (6 bases). The V end lost 0 bases, the J end lost 2 bases, and 10 bases lay between the germline ends. Germline V CDR1 and CDR2: SGDLS, YYNGEE. The CDR3 totals 15 residues. The CDR3, as DNA: TGTGCCAGCAGCGTAGGGCAGGGGCCCACAGATACGCAGTATTTT. Protein sequence: CASSVGQGPTDTQYF. The complete variable domain, with remaining parts taken from reference TRBV9 and TRBJ2-3, reads DSGVTQTPKHLITATGQRVTLRCSPRSGDLSVYWYQQSLDQGLQFLIQYYNGEERAKGNILERFSAQQFPDLHSELNLSSLELGDSALYFCASSVGQGPTDTQYFGPGTRLTVL.

The chain carries TRBV5-4 and TRBJ1-1; D remains unclear. The germline V gene encodes CDR1 SGHNT and CDR2 YYREEE (reference sequence). V was cut by 5 bases and J by 3 bases, with 17 bases left in between. This CDR3 has 15 residues. The CDR3 region is CASRRNGGADTEAFF. The DNA for the CDR3 is TGTGCCAGCAGGAGAAATGGAGGCGCTGACACTGAAGCTTTCTTT.

The chain has TRBV7-6 and TRBJ1-5; no firm D call. V was pared by 2 bases and J by 7 bases, with 12 bases between. The germline gives CDR1 SGHVS, CDR2 FNYEAQ. The CDR3 spans 14 residues. In DNA form, the CDR3 reads TGTGCCAGCAGCTTAAAGGAGTCGGGACAGCCCCAGCATTTT. Translation: CASSLKESGQPQHF.

The J gene is TRBJ1-1, the V gene TRBV5-1; 7 bases are shared with TRBD1. The CDR3 loop spans 14 amino acids. The V segment lost 5 bases and the J segment 1 base; nucleotides outside the gene matches: 5. Germline-derived CDR1 and CDR2 are SGHRS and YFSETQ. This CDR3 is CASRSGQPNTEAFF. DNA for the CDR3: TGCGCCAGCAGGTCGGGACAGCCGAACACTGAAGCTTTCTTT.

This clone showed up just once. The chain employs TRBV2 and TRBJ2-2; 15 bases map to TRBD2. V lost 5 bases, J lost 2 bases, and 12 bases stayed unmatched. The germline gives CDR1 SNHLY, CDR2 FYNNEI. CDR3 length equals 20 residues. The CDR3 loop is CASSPLAGLAGGPNTGELFF. CDR3 DNA sequence: TGTGCCAGCAGTCCCCTCGCGGGACTAGCGGGAGGCCCTAACACCGGGGAGCTGTTTTTT.

The V and J genes are TRBV14 and TRBJ1-2, with D unresolved. The germline V gene encodes CDR1 SGHDN and CDR2 FVKESK. This CDR3 spans 14 amino acids. Trimming left V 4 bases short and J 6 bases short, with 15 bases between. The CDR3 sequence is CASSRRMGENGYTF. CDR3 in DNA: TGTGCCAGCAGCCGAAGGATGGGAGAAAATGGCTACACCTTC.

The chain recombines TRBV19 with TRBJ1-5; perhaps TRBD1 as D (5 bases). The V end lost 8 bases, the J end lost 4 bases, and 15 bases lay between the germline ends. Germline V gives CDR1 LNHDA, CDR2 SQIVND (reference sequence). There are 14 residues in the CDR3. The CDR3 bases are TGTGCCAGTGGGTTGACAGTCTCAAATCAGCCCCAGCATTTT. It codes for CASGLTVSNQPQHF.

The chain combines TRBV10-3 with TRBJ2-1; 9 bases agree with TRBD1. The germline V gene has CDR1 ENHRY and CDR2 SYGVKD. CDR3 length: 14 amino acids. The trim removed 7 bases at V and 4 bases at J, leaving 5 bases unmatched. CDR3 amino acids: CAITSGQGYNEQFF. CDR3 DNA: TGTGCCATCACCTCGGGACAGGGTTACAATGAGCAGTTCTTC.

J is TRBJ2-7 and V is TRBV28; 10 bases agree with TRBD2. CDR1 and CDR2 from the germline V gene are MDHEN and SYDVKM. Germline trimming cut 2 bases from V and 5 bases from J; bases unmatched to any gene: 6. This CDR3 has 15 amino acids. The CDR3 loop reads CASSLRLAGVNEQYF. CDR3 DNA sequence: TGTGCCAGCAGTTTAAGGCTAGCGGGAGTGAACGAGCAGTACTTC.

The chain couples TRBV6-6 to TRBJ2-2, with a tentative D call TRBD2 (6 bases). The germline V gene has CDR1 MNHNY and CDR2 SVGAGI (reference sequence). V was clipped by 5 bases and J by 6 bases, with 13 bases between them. The CDR3 consists of 14 residues. CDR3 sequence reads: CASSPTTSPGELFF. CDR3 nucleotides: TGTGCCAGCAGTCCTACTACTAGCCCCGGGGAGCTGTTTTTT.

Only a few counts were recorded for this clone. The gene calls are TRBV6-5 and TRBJ2-1, with 7 bases identical to TRBD2. The CDR3 is made up of 13 amino acids. Losses at the gene ends were 8 bases for V and 7 bases for J; bases not matched to a gene: 8. In germline, CDR1 is MNHEY, CDR2 SVGAGI. The CDR3, as DNA: TGTGCCAGCTCCCGGGACTACGGAAATGAGCAGTTCTTC. Protein: CASSRDYGNEQFF.

This chain joins TRBV5-4 and TRBJ2-6; 7 bases fit TRBD1. The CDR3 totals 13 residues. Germline CDR1 reads SGHNT; CDR2 reads YYREEE (reference sequence). The J segment lost 2 bases and the V segment lost 10 bases, leaving 3 bases of the junction unmatched. The CDR3 DNA is TGTGCCTCCGGACAGGCTGGGGCCAACGTCCTGACTTTC. Translating it yields CASGQAGANVLTF.